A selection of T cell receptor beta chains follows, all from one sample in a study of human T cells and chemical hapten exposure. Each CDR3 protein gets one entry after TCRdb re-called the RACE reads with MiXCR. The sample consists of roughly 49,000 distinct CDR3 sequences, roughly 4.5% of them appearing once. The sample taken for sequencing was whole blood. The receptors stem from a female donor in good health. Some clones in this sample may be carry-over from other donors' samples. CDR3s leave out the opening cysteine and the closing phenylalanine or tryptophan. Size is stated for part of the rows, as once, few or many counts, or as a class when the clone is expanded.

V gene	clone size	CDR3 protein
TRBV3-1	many	ASSHRTSGDQETQY
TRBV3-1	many	ASSHWDRVLNEQF
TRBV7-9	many	ASSLTANEQF
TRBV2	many	ASSEAGQGDNTEAF
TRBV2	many	AGTGVVRNTEAF
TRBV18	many	ASSRARSGQPQH
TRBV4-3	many	ASSPTRTATYEQY
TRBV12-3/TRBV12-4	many	ASRSPYPYNEQF
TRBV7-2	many	ASSFRTSGGDEQF
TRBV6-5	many	ASRTDRGAYGYT
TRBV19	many	ASSIDDQPQH
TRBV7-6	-	ASSLEGLAASTDTQY
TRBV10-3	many	AISALGTDYNEQF
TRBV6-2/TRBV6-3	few	ASSNRGRVYNSPLH
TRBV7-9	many	ASTPDRLNTGELF
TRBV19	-	ASSAQQGLSTDTQY
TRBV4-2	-	ASSQADRLIFTDTQY
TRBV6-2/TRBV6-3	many	ASSFQAITGELF
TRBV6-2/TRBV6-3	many	ASSYAARNPYEQY
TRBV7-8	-	ASSLNRAGPWNYGYT
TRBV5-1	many	ASSLDGVREKLF
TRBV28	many	ASRVRKDRGILKGTEAF
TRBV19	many	ASSTGQDFTETQY
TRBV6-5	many	ASSPNVWTGGSYGYT
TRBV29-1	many	SVVQGWSYEQY
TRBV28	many	ASSFTGMGDNTDTQY
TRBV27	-	ASSLLRGLSLEQY
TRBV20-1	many	SAVGGVRYGYT
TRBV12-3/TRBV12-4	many	ASSFTPGTGEAF
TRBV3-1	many	ASSQETRANVLT
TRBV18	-	ASSQTRDNEQF
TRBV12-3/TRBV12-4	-	ASSFGPGAMNTEAF
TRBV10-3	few	ATTRTASSYNSPLH
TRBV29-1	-	SVEDPPGTSGVDNEQF
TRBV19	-	ASSTGGIYGYT
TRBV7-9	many	ASSSGEGRREKLF
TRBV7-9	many	ASSLVLPTYNEQF
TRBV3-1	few	ASSRIRGTGYGYT
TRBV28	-	ASRSGVEYTDTQY
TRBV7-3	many	ASSLGHTYNEQF
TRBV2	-	ASSGYSYGYT
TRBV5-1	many	ASSSRGGANVLT
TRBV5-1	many	ASSLARGPINYGYT
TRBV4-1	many	ASSQDPPPDTQY
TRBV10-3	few	AISEVAGDTDTQY
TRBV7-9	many	ASRGGAGTANTEAF
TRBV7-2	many	ASSLGTSLAY
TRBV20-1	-	SARKELAYEQY
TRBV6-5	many	ASSYTSRQSTDTQY
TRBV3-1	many	ASSQFNAGELF
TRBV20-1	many	SARRFSYNEQF
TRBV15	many	ATSGRGTSGADTQY
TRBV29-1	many	SVRPGGTNSGNTIY
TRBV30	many	ASLHLTDVYGYT
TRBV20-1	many	SASQPSQDSTDTQY
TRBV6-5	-	ASSLRLNQPQH
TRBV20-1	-	SVPDRQGNYGYT
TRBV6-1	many	ASSRAQAGVQPQH
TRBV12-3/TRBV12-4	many	ASSLAGQGNSPLH
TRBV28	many	ASSFFRWHRGSDEQY